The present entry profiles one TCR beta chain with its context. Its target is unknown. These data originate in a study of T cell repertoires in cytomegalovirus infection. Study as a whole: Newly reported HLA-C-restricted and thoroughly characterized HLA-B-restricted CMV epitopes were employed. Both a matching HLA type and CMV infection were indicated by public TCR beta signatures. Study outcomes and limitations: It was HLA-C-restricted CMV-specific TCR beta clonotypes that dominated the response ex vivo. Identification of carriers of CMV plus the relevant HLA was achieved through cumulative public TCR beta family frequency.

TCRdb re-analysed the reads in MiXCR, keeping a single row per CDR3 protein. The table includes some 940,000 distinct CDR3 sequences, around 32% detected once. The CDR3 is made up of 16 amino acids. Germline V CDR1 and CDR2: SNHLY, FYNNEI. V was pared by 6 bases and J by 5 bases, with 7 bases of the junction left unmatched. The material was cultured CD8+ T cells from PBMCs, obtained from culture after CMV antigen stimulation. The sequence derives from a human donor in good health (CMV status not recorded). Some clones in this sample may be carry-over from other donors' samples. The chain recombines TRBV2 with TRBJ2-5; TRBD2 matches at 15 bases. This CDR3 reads CASRRTSGGARETQYF. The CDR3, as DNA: TGTGCCAGCAGACGGACTAGCGGGGGGGCCAGGGAGACCCAGTACTTC.